What follows describes a single T cell receptor (beta chain). Its antigen is not known. This CDR3 is built from 14 residues. Between the trimmed V and J ends, which lost 5 bases and 3 bases, there was a span of 11 bases. The germline gives CDR1 MNHEY, CDR2 SVGAGI. The data belong to a study of cytomegalovirus exposure and HLA in healthy donors. On the study more broadly: Unique TCRs numbering roughly 85 million, obtained from HLA-typed donors, made up an early data release. Across 350 to 500 genotyped donors, 65% to 90% landed in the Caucasian-associated ancestry cluster.

The primer mix had 60 Vbeta and 13 Jbeta primers. Profiling relied on immunoSEQ multiplex PCR, and the TCRdb table lists in-frame clones only, not all of them. This sample has 160,000 or so clones, with roughly 79% found just once. Study results and limitations: Analysis performed later showed TCR beta chains linked to HLA being more clonally expanded than equally common others. It was reported that TCR beta sequences correctly inferred the HLA-A and HLA-B alleles for most subjects.

The receptor's source is a woman aged 18-29 years in good health and CMV-seropositive. Sequencing was performed on PBMCs. The genes are TRBV6-5 and TRBJ1-5, with a weak D call TRBD1 (6 bases). As DNA, the CDR3 is TGTGCCAGCAGTGTGACAGGCGACAATCAGCCCCAGCATTTT. This gives the protein CASSVTGDNQPQHF.